This T cell receptor beta chain is from a study of CXCR3-negative and CXCR3-positive naive CD8 T cells. The wider study: Each library gave roughly 1.6 +/- 0.3 million of approximately 140 million TRB reads.

On this clonotype itself: Its cognate antigen is unknown.

The authors made the TRB cDNA libraries by 5' RACE using UMI labels. TCRdb reprocessed the 5' RACE reads and keeps a single row for each CDR3 protein, giving no DNA. The sample table sets out about 40,000 distinct CDR3 sequences. General observations from the study: Similar TRBV-TRBJ usage characterized naive CXCR3-negative and CXCR3-positive cells; memory cells differed. Similar levels of surface CD5 were seen between naive subsets; TCR strength was inferred from TRB CDR3 properties. Each naive subset displayed comparably high diversity, whereas memory CD8+ cells displayed much lower diversity.

In germline, CDR1 is SGDLS, CDR2 YYNGEE. CDR3 length: 12 amino acids. V and J are TRBV9 and TRBJ1-1. The clonotype originates from a human donor in good health. Some clones in this sample may be carry-over from other donors' samples. Sequenced input: memory CD8+ T cells from blood. This chain's CDR3 is CASSVDLVEAFF.